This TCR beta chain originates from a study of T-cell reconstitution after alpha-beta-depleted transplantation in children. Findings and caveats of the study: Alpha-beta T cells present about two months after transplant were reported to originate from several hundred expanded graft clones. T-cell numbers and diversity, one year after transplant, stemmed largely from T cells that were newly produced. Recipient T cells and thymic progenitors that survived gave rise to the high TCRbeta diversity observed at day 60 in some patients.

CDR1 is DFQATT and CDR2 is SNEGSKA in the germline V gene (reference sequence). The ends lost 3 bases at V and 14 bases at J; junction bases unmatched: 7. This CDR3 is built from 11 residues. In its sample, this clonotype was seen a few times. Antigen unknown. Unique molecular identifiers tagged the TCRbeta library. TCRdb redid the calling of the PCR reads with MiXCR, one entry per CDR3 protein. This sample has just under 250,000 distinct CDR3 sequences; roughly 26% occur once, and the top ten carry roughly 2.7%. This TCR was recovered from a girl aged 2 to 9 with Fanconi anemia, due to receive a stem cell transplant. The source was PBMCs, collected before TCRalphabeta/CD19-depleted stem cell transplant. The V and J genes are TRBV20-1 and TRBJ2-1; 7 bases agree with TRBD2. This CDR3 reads CSARGEGGKFF. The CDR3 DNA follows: TGCAGTGCTAGGGGGGAGGGCGGGAAGTTCTTC.